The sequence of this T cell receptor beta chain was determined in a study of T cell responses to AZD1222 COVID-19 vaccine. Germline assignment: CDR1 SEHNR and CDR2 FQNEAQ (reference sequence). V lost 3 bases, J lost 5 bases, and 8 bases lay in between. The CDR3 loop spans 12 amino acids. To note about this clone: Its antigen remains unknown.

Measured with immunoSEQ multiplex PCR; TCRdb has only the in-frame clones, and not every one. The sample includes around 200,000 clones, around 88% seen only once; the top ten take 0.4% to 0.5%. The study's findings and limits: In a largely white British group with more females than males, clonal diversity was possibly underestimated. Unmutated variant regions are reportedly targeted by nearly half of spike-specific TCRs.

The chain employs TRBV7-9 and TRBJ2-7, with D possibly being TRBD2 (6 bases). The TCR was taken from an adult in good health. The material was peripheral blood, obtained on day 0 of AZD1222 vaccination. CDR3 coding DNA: TGTGCCAGCAGCTTTCGGACTAACGAGCAGTACTTC. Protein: CASSFRTNEQYF.